This T cell receptor (beta chain) was sequenced in a study of cytomegalovirus exposure and HLA in healthy donors. Study in general: The roughly 120 million unique TCR beta sequences, from roughly 170 million T cells, were found by an earlier analysis.

About this clone: The antigen remains undetermined.

In the PCR, 60 Vbeta and 13 Jbeta primers were used. TCRdb keeps only in-frame clones here, not all; method: immunoSEQ multiplex PCR. The sample includes hundreds of thousands of clones, more than 85% seen only once; the top ten take around 1%. Study-level results: TRBV6-2, TRBV6-3 and some other V segments were unresolvable in 87-base-pair reads. Immune exposure information comprised only CMV serostatus.

This CDR3 region has 13 residues. V gave up 1 base and J gave up 4 bases, with 5 bases separating them. Germline CDR1 and CDR2: LGHNA and YNFKEQ. This clonotype originated in a woman under 30 in good health and CMV-seronegative. The chain joins TRBV4-2 to TRBJ1-5; D not resolved. The source material was PBMCs. Here the CDR3 reads CASSQGGNQPQHF. The CDR3, as DNA: TGTGCCAGCAGCCAAGGAGGGAATCAGCCCCAGCATTTT.